This entry lists 6 T cell receptor beta chains sequenced from one sample in a study of OX40 agonist ivuxolimab in advanced cancers. Produced via immunoSEQ multiplex PCR; TCRdb's table is partial and in-frame only. This sample has roughly 89,000 clones, with approximately 91% found just once. Sequencing was performed on CD4+ or CD8+ T cells sorted from blood, taken in a trial of the OX40 agonist ivuxolimab. The origin of the receptors is an adult with an advanced solid tumor such as melanoma, head and neck, liver or kidney cancer.

The chain combines TRBV19 with TRBJ1-1; D call uncertain. In germline, CDR1 is LNHDA, CDR2 SQIVND (reference sequence). There are 14 residues in the CDR3. The V end lost 9 bases, the J end lost 0 bases, and 14 bases lay between the germline ends. DNA of the CDR3: TGTGCCAGCCAGGAGGGCCTCATGAACACTGAAGCTTTCTTT. Protein: CASQEGLMNTEAFF.

V and J are TRBV19 and TRBJ2-6, with unresolved D. The CDR3 totals 14 residues. Trimming removed 7 bases from V and 4 bases from J, with 11 bases in between. Germline V gene lookup returns CDR1 LNHDA and CDR2 SQIVND (reference sequence). The CDR3 is CASKIGPGANVLTF. The CDR3 DNA reads TGTGCCAGTAAAATCGGCCCCGGGGCCAACGTCCTGACTTTC. Full variable domain (rest looked up from reference TRBV19 and TRBJ2-6): DGGITQSPKYLFRKEGQNVTLSCEQNLNHDAMYWYRQDPGQGLRLIYYSQIVNDFQKGDIAEGYSVSREKKESFPLTVTSAQKNPTAFYLCASKIGPGANVLTFGAGSRLTVL.

V is TRBV5-1 and J is TRBJ2-5; no definite D call. This CDR3 has 14 amino acids. CDR1 SGHRS and CDR2 YFSETQ come from the germline V gene. Trimming pared 0 bases from V and 3 bases from J, leaving 9 bases between. In DNA form, the CDR3 reads TGCGCCAGCAGCTTGGGGCAGGTGGAAGAGACCCAGTACTTC. It specifies CASSLGQVEETQYF.

This chain connects TRBV5-1 to TRBJ2-5; 7 positions agree with TRBD2. V trimming: 0 bases; J trimming: 2 bases; junction bases outside the gene matches: 7. The CDR3 totals 16 residues. Per germline, CDR1 SGHRS and CDR2 YFSETQ. CDR3 DNA: TGCGCCAGCAGCTTGGAAGCAGCGGGATCGCAAGAGACCCAGTACTTC. Its translation: CASSLEAAGSQETQYF. The full variable domain, rest sourced from reference TRBV5-1 and TRBJ2-5, is KAGVTQTPRYLIKTRGQQVTLSCSPISGHRSVSWYQQTPGQGLQFLFEYFSETQRNKGNFPGRFSGRQFSNSRSEMNVSTLELGDSALYLCASSLEAAGSQETQYFGPGTRLLVL.

This chain joins TRBV19 and TRBJ1-2; D gene ambiguous. V lost 6 bases to trimming and J lost 0 bases, with 5 bases between them. This CDR3 spans 12 amino acids. CDR1 is LNHDA and CDR2 is SQIVND in the germline V gene (reference sequence). CDR3 loop: CASRDTNYGYTF. As DNA, the CDR3 is TGTGCCAGTAGGGATACTAACTATGGCTACACCTTC.

This clone was picked up a small number of times. The rearrangement links TRBV6-6 to TRBJ1-1; perhaps TRBD1 as D (6 bases). The CDR3 has 12 residues. The germline V and J ends were trimmed by 6 bases and 3 bases, with 8 bases remaining between them. Germline V gives CDR1 MNHNY, CDR2 SVGAGI (reference sequence). The CDR3 DNA reads TGTGCCAGCAGCGCAGGGGACACTGAAGCTTTCTTT. Translation: CASSAGDTEAFF.